The present T cell receptor beta chain was sequenced within a study of cytomegalovirus exposure and HLA in healthy donors. Measured with immunoSEQ multiplex PCR; TCRdb has only the in-frame clones, and not every one. The sample records approximately 54,000 clones, approximately 90% being singletons. The table lists this clone with a count of one. This TCR came from a woman between 18 and 29 years old in good health and CMV-seropositive. Source material: PBMCs.

The CDR3 DNA reads TGTGCCAGCAGCACCCGGGACAGGGGGCGATACGAGCAGTACTTC. Protein product: CASSTRDRGRYEQYF. The J gene is TRBJ2-7, the V gene TRBV5-6; 12 bases fit TRBD1. Trimming took 4 bases from V and 4 from J; bases not matched to a gene: 6. The CDR3 totals 15 residues. The germline gives CDR1 SGHDT, CDR2 YYEEEE.